This T cell receptor beta chain was recovered during a study of T cell responses to AZD1222 COVID-19 vaccine. Germline CDR1 is MNHEY and CDR2 is SVGAGI. The CDR3 totals 15 residues. V lost 0 bases to trimming and J lost 8 bases; unmatched junction nucleotides: 8. Repertoires were generated with immunoSEQ multiplex PCR, while TCRdb's copy carries only in-frame clones and drops some. The sample carries 100,000 to 150,000 clones, roughly nine tenths recorded once. This clone was picked up one time. The antigen is unknown. Study-wide findings and caveats: The donor group comprised mostly white British people and more females; the analysis possibly underestimated clonal diversity.

The origin of this receptor is an adult in good health. The chain links TRBV6-5 to TRBJ1-2; TRBD1 matches at 8 bases. The sample was peripheral blood, taken on day 0 of AZD1222 vaccination. CDR3: CASSYSIGQGPGYTF. The DNA for the CDR3 is TGTGCCAGCAGTTACTCAATCGGACAGGGTCCGGGCTACACCTTC.